Listed below are T cell receptor beta chains from one sample, sequenced in a study of blood T cell repertoires in COVID-19. Libraries were prepared by immunoSEQ multiplex PCR; TCRdb keeps only in-frame clonotypes and omits some of them. The table has over 350,000 clones, roughly 85% seen once. Sequenced input: peripheral blood. These receptors all stem from a woman younger than 45 with active or convalescent COVID-19. Both conserved end residues are part of each CDR3. The size field is filled for only some rows; it gives once, few, many or a size class.

v_gene	abundance	CDR3aa
TRBV3-1/TRBV3-2	-	CASSPRQGFYNEQFF
TRBV5-1	-	CASSLEGRAWETQYF
TRBV19	-	CASSLSDRGLYEQYF
TRBV30	-	CAWSSEGEQFF
TRBV23-1	-	CASSQSVGTGGRNAEAFF
TRBV6-1	-	CASSEFVGQGNTEAFF
TRBV28	-	CASASFSTGRNDGYTF
TRBV7-2	once	CASSLGQILNTEAFF
TRBV7-9	once	CASSLAGGTLGETQYF
TRBV6-1	once	CASSEELDRGRETQYF